This passage covers 20 T cell receptor beta chains from one sample sequenced in a study of T cells in Graves' hyperthyroidism and ophthalmopathy (dated by TCRdb to the late 2010s). The library was prepared using multiplex PCR. TCRdb shows the sequencer as Illumina HiSeq 2000. The TCR beta CDR3 regions were amplified from the RNA transcripts. The first round of RT-PCR for the TCR CDR3 was performed with the HTBI primer set and the Qiagen OneStep RT-PCR kit. TCRdb itself trimmed the public reads at Q25 with fastp, ran MiXCR and retained productive beta chains. Every CDR3 protein is listed once, alongside the most common genes and DNA of its rows. For this sample the table gives around 580,000 distinct CDR3 sequences, of which 46% were detected only once. Of the sample, more than 7.5% falls within the top ten clones. Material: peripheral blood or thyroid tissue (not recorded which). These receptors all come from a woman aged 18-35 years with Graves' hyperthyroidism.

The chain uses TRBV7-9 and TRBJ2-7; D is perhaps TRBD2 (5 bases). The J call may be incorrect, as the DNA end agrees better with TRBJ2-1. Germline V lookup: CDR1 SEHNR, CDR2 FQNEAQ (reference sequence). This CDR3 comprises 13 residues. The CDR3, as DNA: TGTGCCAGCAGCTTTAATACTAGGCGTGAGCAGTTCTTC. As protein: CASSFNTRREQFF.

At least ten counts were recorded for this clonotype. The chain carries TRBV29-1 and TRBJ1-1; the D is unclear. Trimming took off 4 bases at V and 4 bases at J, with 7 bases between the two ends. The CDR3 sequence is 11 residues long. Germline CDR1 is SQVTM and CDR2 is ANQGSEA. This chain's CDR3 is CSVGRGTEAFF. CDR3 nucleotides: TGCAGCGTTGGCCGGGGCACTGAAGCTTTCTTT.

Points on this clonotype: A much larger clone lies a single base off, so this may be a read error. This chain joins TRBV6-5 and TRBJ1-4, with D possibly TRBD1 on 5 matching bases. The CDR3 is 15 residues long. CDR1 is MNHEY, CDR2 SVGAGI, per germline. CDR3 residues: CASSYSNGANEKLLF. The CDR3 nucleotides are TGTGCCAGCAGTTACTCGAACGGGGCAAATGAAAAACTGCTTTTT.

This clonotype has ten or more counts. J is TRBJ1-1 and V is TRBV12-3 or TRBV12-4; no reliable D call. The V end was cut by 5 bases, the J end by 5 bases, with 6 bases between. CDR3 length: 11 amino acids. The CDR3 nucleotides are TGTGCCAGCAGTACTAAGACTGAAGCTTTCTTT. This translates into CASSTKTEAFF.

This clonotype showed up many times. The chain recombines TRBV6-1 with TRBJ1-5; no reliable D call. The CDR3 is 15 amino acids. Germline V lookup: CDR1 MNHNS, CDR2 SASEGT. V lost 6 bases to trimming and J lost 7 bases, with 19 bases between them. In DNA form, the CDR3 reads TGTGCCAGCAGCAGCTTTGACACGAATCCCCAGCCCCAGCATTTT. It is translated as CASSSFDTNPQPQHF.

V usage is TRBV25-1 and J usage is TRBJ1-6; D may be TRBD1 (5 bases). Germline CDR1 MGHDK, CDR2 SYGVNS. The CDR3 is 14 amino acids. DNA for the CDR3: TGTGCTAGAGAACCGGGACTAGGAATTTCACCCCTCCACTTT. It encodes CAREPGLGISPLHF.

At least ten counts were recorded for this clonotype. The V and J genes are TRBV24-1 and TRBJ1-5; 8 positions agree with TRBD1. Germline V gene sequence: CDR1 KGHDR, CDR2 SFDVKD. The CDR3 covers 14 residues. V shed 5 bases and J 4 bases; nucleotides not matched to a gene: 3. The CDR3 region has the DNA TGTGCCACCAGTGTTCAGGGGGCGAATCAGCCCCAGCATTTT. This sequence encodes CATSVQGANQPQHF.

This clonotype appeared many times. CDR3 nucleotides: TGTGCCAGCAGTCAGGGGGGCAAGAGACCCCAGTACTTC. This gives the protein CASSQGGKRPQYF. V usage is TRBV6-5 and J usage is TRBJ2-5; possible D gene TRBD1, 7 bases. The CDR3 totals 13 residues. The germline V gene has CDR1 MNHEY and CDR2 SVGAGI. The V and J ends lost 5 bases and 9 bases respectively, with 16 bases between them.

The chain uses TRBV4-1 and TRBJ1-6, with D tentatively TRBD1 (5 bases). Looked up from germline, CDR1 is MGHRA and CDR2 is YSYEKL. This CDR3 spans 17 amino acids. V was shortened by 0 bases and J by 14 bases, with 23 bases between the two germline ends. The chain's CDR3 is CASSQERAGAGAFTLHF. CDR3 DNA sequence: TGCGCCAGCAGCCAAGAGAGGGCCGGGGCCGGGGCATTTACCCTCCACTTT.

As for this clonotype: This may be a read error: a much more frequent sequence differs by one nucleotide. The V call is TRBV5-4, the J call TRBJ1-1, with D perhaps matching TRBD1 (6 bases). Between the trimmed V and J ends, which lost 8 bases and 3 bases, there was a span of 23 bases. Germline CDR1 and CDR2: SGHNT and YYREEE (reference sequence). The length of the CDR3 is 16 residues. CDR3: CASSVDQRDTYTEAFF. In nucleotides, the CDR3 is TGTGCCAGTAGTGTAGATCAGCGGGACACCTACACTGAAGCTTTCTTT.

This clonotype has a count of ten or more. CDR3 DNA: TGCAGCGTAGGGACAGGGGCGGACACCGGGGAGCTGTTTTTT. Protein product: CSVGTGADTGELFF. This chain connects TRBV29-1 to TRBJ2-2; 10 bases map to TRBD1. Germline V gene data show CDR1 as SQVTM and CDR2 as ANQGSEA. The CDR3 contains 14 residues. Trimming took 6 bases from V and 3 from J; bases not matched to a gene: 4.

The rearrangement links TRBV13 to TRBJ1-3; unclear D gene. The germline V gene has CDR1 PRHDT and CDR2 FYEKMQ (reference sequence). Trimming pared 5 bases from V and 0 bases from J, leaving 17 bases between. This CDR3 is 17 amino acids long. The chain's CDR3 is CASSEGPPSPSGNTIYF. The CDR3 DNA follows: TGTGCCAGCAGCGAAGGGCCCCCCAGCCCCTCTGGAAACACCATATATTTT.

The chain recombines TRBV12-3 or TRBV12-4 with TRBJ1-4; D not resolved. The CDR3 runs to 10 residues. Deletions cut 6 bases from V and 8 bases from J, with 4 bases between. CDR3 DNA sequence: TGTGCCAGCAGGGGGGAAAAACTGTTTTTT. It is translated as CASRGEKLFF.

This clonotype was found many times. The rearrangement uses TRBV20-1 and TRBJ1-1; D remains ambiguous. The germline V and J ends were trimmed by 0 bases and 1 base, with 9 bases remaining between them. The germline V gene encodes CDR1 DFQATT and CDR2 SNEGSKA (reference sequence). There are 14 residues in the CDR3. CDR3 protein: CSARDRRANTEAFF. CDR3 nucleotide sequence: TGCAGTGCTAGAGATCGTCGGGCGAACACTGAAGCTTTCTTT.

The DNA for the CDR3 is TGCAGTGCTAGTGCAGGGACAGGGGACACTGAAGCTTTCTTT. As protein: CSASAGTGDTEAFF. The V gene is TRBV20-1, the J gene TRBJ1-1, with TRBD1 matching 10 bases. CDR1 is DFQATT and CDR2 is SNEGSKA in the germline V gene (reference sequence). V dropped 3 bases and J dropped 3; count of bases not matched to a gene: 4. CDR3 length equals 14 residues.

This chain joins TRBV10-3 and TRBJ2-2; 8 bases are shared with TRBD1. The CDR3 spans 15 residues. Germline V CDR1 and CDR2: ENHRY, SYGVKD. J gave up 5 bases and V 6 bases, and 8 bases lay outside the gene matches. The CDR3 loop reads CAIRSGGAGTGELFF. The DNA for the CDR3 is TGTGCCATCAGGTCAGGGGGCGCAGGGACCGGGGAGCTGTTTTTT.

The table lists this clonotype with many counts. This chain links TRBV5-1 with TRBJ1-2; D gene uncertain. Germline-derived CDR1 and CDR2 are SGHRS and YFSETQ. V lost 2 bases to trimming and J lost 6 bases, with 14 bases between them. The CDR3 is 14 residues long. The CDR3 spells CASSLTGRLDGYTF. DNA for the CDR3: TGCGCCAGCAGCTTAACGGGCCGGCTGGATGGCTACACCTTC.

This chain connects TRBV5-1 to TRBJ2-6; 12 bases line up with TRBD1. V was clipped by 3 bases and J by 4 bases; unmatched bases: 5. This CDR3 spans 17 amino acids. Germline V gives CDR1 SGHRS, CDR2 YFSETQ. CDR3 sequence reads: CASSSGQGATGANVLTF. The CDR3 coding sequence is TGCGCCAGCAGCTCGGGACAGGGGGCCACCGGGGCCAACGTCCTGACTTTC. Full variable domain (remainder filled in from reference TRBV5-1 and TRBJ2-6): KAGVTQTPRYLIKTRGQQVTLSCSPISGHRSVSWYQQTPGQGLQFLFEYFSETQRNKGNFPGRFSGRQFSNSRSEMNVSTLELGDSALYLCASSSGQGATGANVLTFGAGSRLTVL.

This clonotype was counted between two and nine times. The V gene is TRBV24-1, the J gene TRBJ2-3, with 9 bases matching TRBD2. V dropped 7 bases and J dropped 1; count of bases not matched to a gene: 5. CDR1 and CDR2 from the germline V gene are KGHDR and SFDVKD. This CDR3 comprises 15 residues. The CDR3 DNA follows: TGTGCCACCAGAAATAGCGGGAGCGGCACAGATACGCAGTATTTT. Translation gives CATRNSGSGTDTQYF.

The chain links TRBV29-1 to TRBJ2-2; 11 nucleotides agree with TRBD1. Germline V gene lookup returns CDR1 SQVTM and CDR2 ANQGSEA. V was pared by 7 bases and J by 6 bases, with 28 bases of the junction left unmatched. The CDR3 totals 21 residues. CDR3 coding DNA: TGCAGCGCACTCCCTAGCCTAATTGGACAGGGGGCGATTGTTAGTTCCGGGGAGCTGTTTTTT. Its protein product is CSALPSLIGQGAIVSSGELFF.